This TCR beta chain was profiled in a study of blood T cells in healthy people across ages. As for the study in general: In model experiments, template switching was able to capture about one barcoded beta molecule for every two T cells that were present. General study findings and limits: The lack of PBMC sorting stopped any conclusive naive versus antigen-experienced comparison.

This CDR3 has 15 residues. Germline V gene sequence: CDR1 MNHEY, CDR2 SVGAGI. V dropped 0 bases and J dropped 5 bases, with 11 bases sitting between them. For the second PCR, which ran for roughly 7 to 11 cycles, a sample-barcoded 5' primer and a J-beta primer mix were used. TCRdb fed the 5' RACE reads into MiXCR, producing one record per CDR3 protein. The sample contains about 650,000 distinct CDR3 sequences, roughly 32% of which appear only once. With respect to this clonotype: Its antigen is as yet unknown.

The sequence was collected from a woman aged 80 or over in good health. The chain uses TRBV6-5 and TRBJ1-5, with D maybe TRBD1 (5 bases). The specimen was blood. The CDR3 loop reads CASSYSWGSDQPQHF. In DNA, the CDR3 is TGTGCCAGCAGTTACTCGTGGGGGTCCGATCAGCCCCAGCATTTT.